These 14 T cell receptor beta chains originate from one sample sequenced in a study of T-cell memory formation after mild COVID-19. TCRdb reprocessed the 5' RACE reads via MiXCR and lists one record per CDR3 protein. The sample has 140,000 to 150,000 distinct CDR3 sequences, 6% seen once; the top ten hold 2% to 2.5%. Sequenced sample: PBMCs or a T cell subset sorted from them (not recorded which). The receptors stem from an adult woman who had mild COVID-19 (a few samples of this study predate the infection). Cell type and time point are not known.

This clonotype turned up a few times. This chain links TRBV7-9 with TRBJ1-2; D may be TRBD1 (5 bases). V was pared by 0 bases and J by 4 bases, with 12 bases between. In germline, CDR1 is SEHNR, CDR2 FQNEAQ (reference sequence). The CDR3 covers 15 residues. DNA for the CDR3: TGTGCCAGCAGCTTAGCGCCACCAGGGCGCTATGGCTACACCTTC. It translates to CASSLAPPGRYGYTF.

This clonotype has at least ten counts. The CDR3 nucleotides read TGTGCCAGCAGCCCCGGGGGGGTTACTGAAGCTTTCTTT. Translation gives CASSPGGVTEAFF. The chain links TRBV12-3 or TRBV12-4 to TRBJ1-1, with a tentative D call TRBD1 (5 bases). The CDR3 sequence is 13 residues long. Trimming pared 6 bases from V and 5 bases from J, leaving 13 bases between.

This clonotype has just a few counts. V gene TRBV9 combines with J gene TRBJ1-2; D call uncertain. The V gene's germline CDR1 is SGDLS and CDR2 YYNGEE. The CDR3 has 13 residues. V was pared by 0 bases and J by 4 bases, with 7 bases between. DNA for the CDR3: TGTGCCAGCAGCGTAGGCCGGACCTATGGCTACACCTTC. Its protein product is CASSVGRTYGYTF. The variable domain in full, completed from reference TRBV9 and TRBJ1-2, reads DSGVTQTPKHLITATGQRVTLRCSPRSGDLSVYWYQQSLDQGLQFLIQYYNGEERAKGNILERFSAQQFPDLHSELNLSSLELGDSALYFCASSVGRTYGYTFGSGTRLTVV.

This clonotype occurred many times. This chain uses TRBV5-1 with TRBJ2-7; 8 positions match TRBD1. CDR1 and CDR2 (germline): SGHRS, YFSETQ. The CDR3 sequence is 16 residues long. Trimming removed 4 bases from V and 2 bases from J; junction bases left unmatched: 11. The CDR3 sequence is CASSTGQVPFTYEQYF. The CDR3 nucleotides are TGCGCCAGCAGCACGGGACAGGTCCCTTTTACCTACGAGCAGTACTTC.

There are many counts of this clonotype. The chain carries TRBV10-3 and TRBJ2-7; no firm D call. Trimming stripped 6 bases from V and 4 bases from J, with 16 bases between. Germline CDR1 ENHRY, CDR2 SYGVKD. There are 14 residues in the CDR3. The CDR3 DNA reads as TGTGCCATCAGCCAGAAACCTTCGAAATACGAGCAGTACTTC. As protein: CAISQKPSKYEQYF.

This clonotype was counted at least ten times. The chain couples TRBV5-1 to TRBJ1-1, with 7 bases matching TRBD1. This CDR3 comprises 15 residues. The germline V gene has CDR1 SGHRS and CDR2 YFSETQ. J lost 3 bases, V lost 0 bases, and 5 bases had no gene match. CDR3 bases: TGCGCCAGCAGCTTGGAACCAGGGGGGGACACTGAAGCTTTCTTT. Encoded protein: CASSLEPGGDTEAFF.

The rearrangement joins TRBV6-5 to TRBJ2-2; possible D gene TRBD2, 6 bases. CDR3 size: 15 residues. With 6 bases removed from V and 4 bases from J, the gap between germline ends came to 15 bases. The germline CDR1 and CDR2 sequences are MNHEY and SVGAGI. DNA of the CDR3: TGTGCCAGCAGCCCCCCAGGGACTGGCACCGGGGAGCTGTTTTTT. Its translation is CASSPPGTGTGELFF.

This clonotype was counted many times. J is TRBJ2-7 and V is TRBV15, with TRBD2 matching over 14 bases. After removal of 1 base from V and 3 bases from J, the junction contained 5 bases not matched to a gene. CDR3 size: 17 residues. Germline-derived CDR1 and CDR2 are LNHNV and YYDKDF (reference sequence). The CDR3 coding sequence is TGTGCCACCAGCAGAGCTAAGGGGACTAGCGGGGGCTACGAGCAGTACTTC. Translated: CATSRAKGTSGGYEQYF.

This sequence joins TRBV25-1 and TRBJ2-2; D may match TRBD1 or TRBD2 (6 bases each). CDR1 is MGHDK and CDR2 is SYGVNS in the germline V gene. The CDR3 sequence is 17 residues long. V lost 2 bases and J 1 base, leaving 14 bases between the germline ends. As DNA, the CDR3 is TGTGCCAGCAGTGAAAATTTCGGGGGCCTGAACACCGGGGAGCTGTTTTTT. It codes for CASSENFGGLNTGELFF.

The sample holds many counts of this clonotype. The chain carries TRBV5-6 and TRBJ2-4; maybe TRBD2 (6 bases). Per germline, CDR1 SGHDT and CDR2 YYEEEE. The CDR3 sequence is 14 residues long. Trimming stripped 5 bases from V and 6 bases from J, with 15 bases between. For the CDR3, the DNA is TGTGCCAGCAGTGCGGGGTCCCTGGGAAACATTCAGTACTTC. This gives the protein CASSAGSLGNIQYF.

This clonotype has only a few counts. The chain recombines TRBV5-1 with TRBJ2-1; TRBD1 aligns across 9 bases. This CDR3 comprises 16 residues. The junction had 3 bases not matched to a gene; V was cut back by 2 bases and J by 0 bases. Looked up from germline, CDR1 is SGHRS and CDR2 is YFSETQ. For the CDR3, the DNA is TGCGCCAGCAGCTTCGGACAGGGGAGCTCCTACAATGAGCAGTTCTTC. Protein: CASSFGQGSSYNEQFF.

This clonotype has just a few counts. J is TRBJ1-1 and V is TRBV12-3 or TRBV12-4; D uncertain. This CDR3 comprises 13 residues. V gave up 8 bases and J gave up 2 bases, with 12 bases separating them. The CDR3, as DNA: TGTGCCAGCGGTACCCTTCTTAACACTGAAGCTTTCTTT. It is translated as CASGTLLNTEAFF.

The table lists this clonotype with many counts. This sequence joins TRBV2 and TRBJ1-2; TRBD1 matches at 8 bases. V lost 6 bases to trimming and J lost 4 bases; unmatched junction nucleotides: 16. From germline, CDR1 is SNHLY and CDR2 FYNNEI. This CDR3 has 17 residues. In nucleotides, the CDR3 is TGTGCCAGCAGACCCCCCCTTGGGGCAGGGACAGGCTATGGCTACACCTTC. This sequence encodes CASRPPLGAGTGYGYTF.

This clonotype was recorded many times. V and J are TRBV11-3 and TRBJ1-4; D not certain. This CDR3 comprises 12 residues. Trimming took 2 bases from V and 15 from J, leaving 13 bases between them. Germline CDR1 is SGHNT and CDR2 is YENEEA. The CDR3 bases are TGTGCCAGCAGCTTATCGACGGGTTCGGTGTTTTTT. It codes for CASSLSTGSVFF.